Many counts were recorded for the clone carrying this TCR beta chain. The antigen remains undetermined. The data were taken from a study of blood T cells in healthy people across ages. Looking at the study overall: Template switching recovered approximately one barcoded beta molecule for every two T cells. Study findings and constraints: Per million T cells, TCR beta diversity dropped roughly linearly as age increased.

A J-beta primer mix and a sample-barcoded 5' primer were used in a second PCR of about 6 to 12 cycles. TCRdb re-called the 5' RACE reads with MiXCR, one entry per CDR3 protein. The data hold about 1.8 million distinct CDR3 sequences, with less than 50% observed a single time. Input material: blood. This clonotype was sampled from a woman aged 40 to 49 in good health.

In DNA, the CDR3 is TGTGCCAGCAGCCAAAAGACGGGCCGATCCTACGAGCAGTACTTC. Translated, it gives CASSQKTGRSYEQYF. This chain joins TRBV3-1 and TRBJ2-7, with no clear D. CDR1 LGHDT and CDR2 YNNKEL come from the germline V gene (reference sequence). V was shortened by 2 bases and J by 1 base, with 12 bases between the two germline ends. CDR3 length equals 15 residues.